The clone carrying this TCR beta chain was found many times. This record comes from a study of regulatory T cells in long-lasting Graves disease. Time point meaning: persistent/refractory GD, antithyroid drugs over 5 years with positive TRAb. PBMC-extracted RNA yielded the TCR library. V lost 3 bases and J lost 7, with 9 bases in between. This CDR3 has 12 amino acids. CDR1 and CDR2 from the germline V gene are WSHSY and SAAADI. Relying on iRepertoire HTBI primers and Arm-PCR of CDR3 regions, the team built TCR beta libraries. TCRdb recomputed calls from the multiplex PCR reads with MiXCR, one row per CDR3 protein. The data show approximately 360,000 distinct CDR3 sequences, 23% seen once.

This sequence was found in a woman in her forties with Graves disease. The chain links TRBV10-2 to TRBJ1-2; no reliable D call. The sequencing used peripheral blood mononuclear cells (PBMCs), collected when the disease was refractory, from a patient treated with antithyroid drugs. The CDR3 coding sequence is TGCGCCAGCAGTGATTTTGGACGTGGCTACACCTTC. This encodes CASSDFGRGYTF.